The 20 T cell receptor beta chains given below trace back to one sample, sequenced in a study of cytomegalovirus exposure and HLA in healthy donors. Repertoires were generated with immunoSEQ multiplex PCR, while TCRdb's copy carries only in-frame clones and drops some. The sample carries tens of thousands of clones, approximately 94% recorded once. The sequencing input was PBMCs. These receptors all stem from a young woman in good health and CMV-seronegative.

In the case of this clone: Germline and junction disagree at one end, which may indicate a read error. The chain is built from TRBV7-7 and TRBJ2-1, with 9 bases fitting TRBD2. CDR3 length: 19 amino acids. Germline CDR1 and CDR2: SSHAT and FNYEAQ (reference sequence). The CDR3 sequence is CASSLGTSSLKSSYNEQFF. CDR3 DNA sequence: TGTGCTAGCAGCCTGGGGACTAGCTCACTAAAGAGCTCCTACAATGAGCAGTTCTTC.

J is TRBJ1-1 and V is TRBV7-9, with 8 bases matching TRBD1. Trimming took 4 bases from V and 1 from J; bases not matched to a gene: 5. CDR3 length: 15 amino acids. Germline CDR1 SEHNR, CDR2 FQNEAQ (reference sequence). CDR3 in amino acids: CASSSQGTGNTEAFF. The CDR3 DNA follows: TGTGCCAGCAGCTCACAAGGGACAGGGAACACTGAAGCTTTCTTT.

J is TRBJ1-2 and V is TRBV9, with D maybe TRBD1 (5 bases). The V gene lost 0 bases and the J gene lost 8 bases, with 14 bases spanning the gap. Germline V gives CDR1 SGDLS, CDR2 YYNGEE. CDR3 length equals 14 residues. CDR3 in amino acids: CASSVGWQGGGYTF. The DNA of the CDR3 is TGTGCCAGCAGCGTAGGTTGGCAGGGAGGCGGCTACACCTTC.

This chain connects TRBV7-6 to TRBJ1-2; 9 bases are a match to TRBD1. Trimming took 0 bases from V and 8 from J; bases not matched to a gene: 4. CDR1 SGHVS and CDR2 FNYEAQ come from the germline V gene. The CDR3 sequence is 14 residues long. CDR3 nucleotides: TGTGCCAGCAGCTTAGCGTACAGGGGGCGAGGCTACACCTTC. Protein: CASSLAYRGRGYTF.

The chain employs TRBV28 and TRBJ1-1, with no clear D. This CDR3 contains 17 residues. Germline assignment: CDR1 MDHEN and CDR2 SYDVKM. V dropped 6 bases and J dropped 0 bases, with 20 bases sitting between them. The CDR3 bases are TGTGCCAGCAGCCCAATTCGACGGCGGCGGGTGAACACTGAAGCTTTCTTT. Its translation: CASSPIRRRRVNTEAFF.

The chain couples TRBV4-1 to TRBJ1-2, with D perhaps TRBD1 (5 bases). Trimming removed 1 base from V and 4 bases from J, with 19 bases in between. Germline assignment: CDR1 MGHRA and CDR2 YSYEKL. CDR3 length: 17 residues. The CDR3, as DNA: TGCGCCAGCAGCCAAGTTCCGTCCGGGGGGAACAGCTATGGCTACACCTTC. Translated, it gives CASSQVPSGGNSYGYTF.

This clone turned up a few times. The chain employs TRBV5-1 and TRBJ2-1; D may be TRBD1 (7 bases). V lost 0 bases, J lost 8 bases, and 15 bases lay in between. This CDR3 spans 15 amino acids. Germline V CDR1 and CDR2: SGHRS, YFSETQ. CDR3 amino acids: CASSLGRGRGDEQFF. The CDR3 region has the DNA TGCGCCAGCAGCTTGGGCAGGGGCAGGGGGGATGAGCAGTTCTTC.

The V and J genes are TRBV21-1 and TRBJ2-1; whether TRBD1, the table's D call, matches the DNA was not checked. TRBV21-1 is a pseudogene. The CDR3 runs to 15 residues. The CDR3 sequence: CASSHSGTGYNEQFF. The CDR3 DNA reads as TGTGCCAGCAGTCATTCCGGGACAGGATACAATGAGCAGTTCTTC.

This clone was seen a few times. The V call is TRBV6-1, the J call TRBJ2-3; 12 positions match TRBD2. The CDR3 runs to 15 residues. CDR1 and CDR2 (germline): MNHNS, SASEGT. The ends lost 4 bases at V and 1 base at J; junction bases unmatched: 0. In DNA form, the CDR3 reads TGTGCCAGCAGTGGACTAGCGGGGGGCACAGATACGCAGTATTTT. Encoded protein: CASSGLAGGTDTQYF.

As to this clone: The same CDR3 can be traced to other DNA sequences in this sample. This chain connects TRBV28 to TRBJ1-1; TRBD1 matches 8 bases. The CDR3 contains 18 residues. Germline V gives CDR1 MDHEN, CDR2 SYDVKM. V gave up 4 bases and J gave up 0 bases; unmatched junction bases: 13. Here the CDR3 reads CASSSGTGGMILNTEAFF. As DNA, the CDR3 is TGTGCCAGCAGTTCGGGGACAGGCGGAATGATATTGAACACTGAAGCTTTCTTT.

The chain links TRBV7-9 to TRBJ1-6; 9 bases match TRBD1. Germline V lookup: CDR1 SEHNR, CDR2 FQNEAQ (reference sequence). The CDR3 spans 15 residues. V lost 4 bases to trimming and J lost 7 bases; unmatched junction nucleotides: 5. This chain's CDR3 is CASSWGQGQNSPLHF. The CDR3 nucleotides read TGTGCCAGCAGCTGGGGACAGGGTCAAAATTCACCCCTCCACTTT.

The count of this clone is one. The chain recombines TRBV7-2 with TRBJ2-3; 8 bases fit TRBD1. Germline-derived CDR1 and CDR2 are SGHTA and FQGNSA. This CDR3 comprises 16 residues. With 5 bases clipped from V and 2 bases from J, the junction kept 9 bases outside the gene matches. CDR3 nucleotides: TGTGCCAGCAGCCGACAGGGGTGGTGGGACACAGATACGCAGTATTTT. As protein: CASSRQGWWDTDTQYF.

V gene TRBV5-1 combines with J gene TRBJ2-2; 7 nucleotides match TRBD1. The CDR3 totals 16 residues. V trimming: 3 bases; J trimming: 6 bases; junction bases outside the gene matches: 11. Germline values: CDR1 SGHRS, CDR2 YFSETQ. DNA of the CDR3: TGCGCCAGCAGCTCTGGGACAGTACCCCGAGCCGGGGAGCTGTTTTTT. Amino acid sequence: CASSSGTVPRAGELFF.

V gene TRBV27 combines with J gene TRBJ2-2; no clear D. The CDR3 runs to 14 residues. Germline V gene data show CDR1 as MNHEY and CDR2 as SMNVEV (reference sequence). V shed 1 base and J shed 1 base, with 4 bases lying between them. Here the CDR3 reads CASSLFRNTGELFF. In DNA form, the CDR3 reads TGTGCCAGCAGTTTATTCCGGAACACCGGGGAGCTGTTTTTT.

The genes are TRBV29-1 and TRBJ1-4; D uncertain. The CDR3 spans 11 residues. V was trimmed by 4 bases and J by 7 bases, leaving 7 bases between them. CDR1 is SQVTM and CDR2 is ANQGSEA in the germline V gene. Here the CDR3 reads CSVGGSEKLFF. CDR3 sequence (DNA): TGCAGCGTTGGAGGGAGTGAAAAACTGTTTTTT.

The sample holds one count of this clone. This chain connects TRBV28 to TRBJ1-4, with D maybe TRBD1 (6 bases). CDR1 and CDR2 (germline): MDHEN, SYDVKM. Between the trimmed V and J ends, which lost 4 bases and 7 bases, there was a span of 19 bases. The CDR3 extends over 16 amino acids. The CDR3 nucleotides are TGTGCCAGCAGTTCTCACCCGTGGACAGTGGCTGAAAAACTGTTTTTT. Its translation: CASSSHPWTVAEKLFF.

The gene calls are TRBV7-2 and TRBJ2-5; 16 positions match TRBD2. The CDR3 totals 19 residues. Germline V gene data show CDR1 as SGHTA and CDR2 as FQGNSA. Trimming removed 2 bases from V and 4 bases from J; junction bases left unmatched: 10. The DNA for the CDR3 is TGTGCCAGCAGCTTAATGCCCGGGACTAGCGGGGGGGGTGGAGAGACCCAGTACTTC. Amino acids: CASSLMPGTSGGGGETQYF.

The genes are TRBV28 and TRBJ2-7; 7 bases align to TRBD1. CDR1 and CDR2 (germline): MDHEN, SYDVKM. V was pared by 9 bases and J by 3 bases, with 5 bases of the junction left unmatched. The CDR3 loop spans 12 amino acids. The CDR3, as DNA: TGTGCCAGTACAGGGGCGGGCTACGAGCAGTACTTC. Protein sequence: CASTGAGYEQYF.

CDR3 region: CASRETGGNEKLFF. The CDR3 DNA is TGTGCCAGCAGAGAGACAGGGGGCAATGAAAAACTGTTTTTT. This chain connects TRBV11-2 to TRBJ1-4; 10 bases align to TRBD1. V trimming: 6 bases; J trimming: 5 bases; junction bases outside the gene matches: 3. The CDR3 length is 14 residues. The germline V gene encodes CDR1 SGHAT and CDR2 FQNNGV.

The CDR3 is CASSPRGTEAFF. The CDR3 region has the DNA TGTGCCAGCAGCCCCCGGGGGACTGAAGCTTTCTTT. The J gene is TRBJ1-1, the V gene TRBV11-1; D is possibly TRBD1 (5 bases). Trimming took off 5 bases at V and 5 bases at J, with 9 bases between the two ends. Looked up from germline, CDR1 is SGHAT and CDR2 is FQDESV (reference sequence). CDR3 size: 12 residues.